The T cell receptor (beta chain) under discussion was sequenced for a study of blood T cells in healthy people across ages. Study context: With template switching, about one barcoded beta molecule was captured per two T cells. General study findings and limits: Expanded clonotype changes were possibly confounded by unknown donor CMV status.

The CDR3 length is 16 residues. Per germline, CDR1 SGHRS and CDR2 YFSETQ. Trimming at V came to 0 bases and at J to 12 bases, leaving 11 bases not matched to a gene. Then a second PCR, running roughly 7 to 11 cycles, was carried out with a sample-barcoded 5' primer and a J-beta primer mix. A 12-random-nucleotide template-switch adaptor tagged each cDNA molecule. TCRdb reprocessed the 5' RACE reads with MiXCR, giving one entry per CDR3 protein. The sample lists some 1 million distinct CDR3 sequences; 40% to 45% were seen once. This clonotype was found a few times. The antigen is unknown. The sequencing sample was made of blood. This receptor was identified in an older woman in good health. This chain links TRBV5-1 with TRBJ2-1; TRBD2 matches 11 bases. The CDR3 spells CASSLVQSSGGIGQFF. CDR3 DNA sequence: TGCGCCAGCAGCTTGGTTCAGTCTAGCGGGGGGATAGGGCAGTTCTTC.